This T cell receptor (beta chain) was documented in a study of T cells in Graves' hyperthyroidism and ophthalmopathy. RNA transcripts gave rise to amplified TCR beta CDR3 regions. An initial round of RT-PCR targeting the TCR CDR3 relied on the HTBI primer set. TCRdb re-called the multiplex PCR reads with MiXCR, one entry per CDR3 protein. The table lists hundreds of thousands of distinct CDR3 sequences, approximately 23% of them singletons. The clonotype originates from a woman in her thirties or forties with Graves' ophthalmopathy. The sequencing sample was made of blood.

This chain's CDR3 is CASTQAGYGYTF. In DNA, the CDR3 is TGTGCCAGCACCCAAGCGGGCTATGGCTACACCTTC. This rearrangement joins TRBV12-3 or TRBV12-4 to TRBJ1-2; D remains ambiguous. This CDR3 comprises 12 residues. V lost 7 bases, J lost 4 bases, and 10 bases lay in between.